This TCR beta chain was sequenced in a study of cytomegalovirus exposure and HLA in healthy donors. The CDR3 runs 15 residues. V was shortened by 0 bases and J by 8 bases, with 16 bases between the two germline ends. CDR1 is MNHEY and CDR2 is SVGAGI in the germline V gene. PCR amplification relied on 60 Vbeta primers (plus 13 Jbeta primers). Data came from immunoSEQ multiplex PCR; TCRdb stores just in-frame clones and leaves some out. The table records under 150,000 clones, roughly 69% of them present only once. This TCR was recovered from a human donor in good health. The chain combines TRBV6-5 with TRBJ1-2; perhaps TRBD1 as D (6 bases). Input material: PBMCs. The CDR3 loop reads CASSYSGRQGLGYTF. DNA of the CDR3: TGTGCCAGCAGTTACTCGGGTCGGCAGGGGCTGGGCTACACCTTC.